Listed below are T cell receptor beta chains from one sample, sequenced in a study of T cell repertoires in cytomegalovirus infection. MiXCR was run by TCRdb on the reads, yielding one entry per CDR3 protein. The sample records around 900,000 distinct CDR3 sequences, less than 40% being singletons. Antigen specificity for these receptors is unknown. This material consisted of cultured CD8+ T cells from PBMCs, taken from culture after CMV antigen stimulation. These TCRs come from a human donor in good health (CMV status not recorded). Some clones in this sample may be carry-over from other donors' samples. Both conserved end residues are trimmed from each CDR3. The order of the fields is CDR3 length, V gene, CDR3 protein.

13	TRBV5-5	ASSLSRPTNTEAF
12	TRBV6-2/TRBV6-3	ASSYTGANTEAF
14	TRBV19	ASSMESYYSNQPQH
15	TRBV4-3	ASSQDRQRGGTDTQY
12	TRBV6-6	ASRDWGVTNEQF
15	TRBV19	ASSFRLAGGPYDEQF
14	TRBV5-4	ASSLGPGGAKNIQY
14	TRBV5-1	ASSLRWTDYTDTQY
11	TRBV5-4	ASWAGANYGYT
16	TRBV27	ASSFYRTGQPLNTEAF
12	TRBV14	ASSQFQGSVEAF
11	TRBV27	ASRQGFNSPLH
13	TRBV4-1	ASSQDLQGSYEQY
14	TRBV19	ASSPLRRGGIQPQH
12	TRBV12-3/TRBV12-4	ASSLGLSGGAQF
12	TRBV25-1	ASSEWERDTEAF
12	TRBV7-9	ASSLEARDEKLF
10	TRBV7-2	ASRGIGEKLF
15	TRBV7-6	ASSYERDTSITDTQY
14	TRBV4-2	ASSQDSGPWDTEAF
13	TRBV12-3/TRBV12-4	ASSFFGTVNTEAF
13	TRBV6-5	ASSYQGNSNYGYT
11	TRBV9	ASRGVTNTEAF
12	TRBV15	ATSGRGYSSPLH
10	TRBV7-9	ASRAGFNEQF
15	TRBV12-3/TRBV12-4	ASSSMGGRKGNQPQH
12	TRBV27	ASSLSAVPGELF
14	TRBV4-1	ASSQVITENTGELF
14	TRBV6-1	ASSDEAVFSNQPQH
18	TRBV4-1	ASSEALLAGPRDSTDTQY
12	TRBV6-5	ASSYWEGAETQY
15	TRBV19	ASSMDLLSGQLYGYT
22	TRBV7-5	ISVSEVYRDSTSGVRVSGNTIY
13	TRBV7-9	ASTSRRNPYNEQF
13	TRBV11-2	ARSLAGTPGRGYT
14	TRBV24-1	ATSDLEGGAHNEQF
12	TRBV19	ASRDRGFNQPQH
14	TRBV7-9	ASSTIQGSSYNEQF
11	TRBV19	ASSISFRAEAF
13	TRBV7-2	ASSPFGGGGDTQY
13	TRBV12-3/TRBV12-4	ASSFLVRANYGYT
16	TRBV28	ASSLLAGGPGDTDTQY
12	TRBV7-3	ASSPGGPDETQY
13	TRBV20-1	SARSSQGAYYGYT
10	TRBV28	ASSLYAQPQH
14	TRBV4-1	ASSRSAGGPLNEQF
11	TRBV19	ASTLTGKTEAF
14	TRBV6-5	ASSYRTTKGSGELF
17	TRBV6-1	ASSEITRRTSLMNTEAF
16	TRBV6-7	ASSLEGGSRGPYNEQF
12	TRBV5-1	ASRPDLSNQPQH
10	TRBV10-2	ASRAGSEKLF
10	TRBV29-1	SVGEGDQPQH
12	TRBV10-3	AISEAQGKQPQH
13	TRBV12-3/TRBV12-4	ASSSGTGAGDTQY